This TCR beta chain was sequenced for a study of blood T cell repertoires in COVID-19. Study information: Samples came from the United States, Italy and Spain, spanning acute and convalescent COVID-19. The analysed material was cDNA or gDNA that came from T cells, B-cell-depleted T cells, or PBMCs.

From germline, CDR1 is SNHLY and CDR2 FYNNEI. Trimming cost V 9 bases and J 7 bases, with 15 bases left between them. This CDR3 spans 12 amino acids. This clone has a single count. Authors' data handling: Amplification from reference gene primers served as the basis for estimated nucleated cell counts. Assay used: immunoSEQ multiplex PCR; TCRdb lists only in-frame clones, some missing. The DNA gave D and trimming, while V, J and clone size come from that table. Here the sample spans about 200,000 clones, approximately 84% being singletons. This sequence was found in a human donor with acute or convalescent COVID-19. The donor label of this sample is uncertain. The rearrangement joins TRBV2 to TRBJ1-2, with D maybe TRBD1 (5 bases). Input material: peripheral blood. CDR3 nucleotides: TGTGCCAGTGCCTCCGGGACTCTTGGCTACACCTTC. Residues: CASASGTLGYTF.